Sequencing of this T cell receptor (beta chain) was carried out in a study of T cells after posttransplantation cyclophosphamide. Overall study findings and caveats: Skin or GI-infiltrating T cells shared few TRB sequences with blood.

With respect to this clone: Its specificity is not known.

V was clipped by 4 bases and J by 0 bases; unmatched bases: 10. CDR1 MGHRA and CDR2 YSYEKL come from the germline V gene. The CDR3 is 17 amino acids. The naive gate required viable CD3+CD4+ or CD3+CD8+ cells with CCR7+CD45RA+CD45RO-CD95-CD27+CD28+ phenotype. Sequenced by immunoSEQ multiplex PCR; TCRdb stores in-frame clones only, minus some. Of roughly 21,000 clones in the sample, roughly 98% are singletons; the top ten hold about 0.13%. The chain links TRBV4-1 to TRBJ1-1; 8 bases are a match to TRBD1. The clonotype comes from a man aged 35-49 years in good health, CMV-negative, and a related stem cell transplant donor. What was sequenced was naive CD8+ T cells sorted from PBMCs. The CDR3 nucleotides read TGCGCCAGCAGCCTCCGAAGTCCGGGACAGGTGAACACTGAAGCTTTCTTT. Translation: CASSLRSPGQVNTEAFF.